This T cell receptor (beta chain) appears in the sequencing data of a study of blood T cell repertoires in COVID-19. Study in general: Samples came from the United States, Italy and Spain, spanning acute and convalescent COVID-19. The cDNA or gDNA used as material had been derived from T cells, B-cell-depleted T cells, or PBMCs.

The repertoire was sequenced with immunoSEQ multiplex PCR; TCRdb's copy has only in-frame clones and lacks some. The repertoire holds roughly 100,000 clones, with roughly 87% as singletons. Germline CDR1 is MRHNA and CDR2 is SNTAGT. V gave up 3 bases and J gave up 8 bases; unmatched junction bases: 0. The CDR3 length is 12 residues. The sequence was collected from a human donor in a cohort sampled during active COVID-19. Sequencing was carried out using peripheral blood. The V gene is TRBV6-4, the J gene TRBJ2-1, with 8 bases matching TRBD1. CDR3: CASSEQGDEQFF. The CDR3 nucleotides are TGTGCCAGCAGTGAACAGGGGGATGAGCAGTTCTTC.